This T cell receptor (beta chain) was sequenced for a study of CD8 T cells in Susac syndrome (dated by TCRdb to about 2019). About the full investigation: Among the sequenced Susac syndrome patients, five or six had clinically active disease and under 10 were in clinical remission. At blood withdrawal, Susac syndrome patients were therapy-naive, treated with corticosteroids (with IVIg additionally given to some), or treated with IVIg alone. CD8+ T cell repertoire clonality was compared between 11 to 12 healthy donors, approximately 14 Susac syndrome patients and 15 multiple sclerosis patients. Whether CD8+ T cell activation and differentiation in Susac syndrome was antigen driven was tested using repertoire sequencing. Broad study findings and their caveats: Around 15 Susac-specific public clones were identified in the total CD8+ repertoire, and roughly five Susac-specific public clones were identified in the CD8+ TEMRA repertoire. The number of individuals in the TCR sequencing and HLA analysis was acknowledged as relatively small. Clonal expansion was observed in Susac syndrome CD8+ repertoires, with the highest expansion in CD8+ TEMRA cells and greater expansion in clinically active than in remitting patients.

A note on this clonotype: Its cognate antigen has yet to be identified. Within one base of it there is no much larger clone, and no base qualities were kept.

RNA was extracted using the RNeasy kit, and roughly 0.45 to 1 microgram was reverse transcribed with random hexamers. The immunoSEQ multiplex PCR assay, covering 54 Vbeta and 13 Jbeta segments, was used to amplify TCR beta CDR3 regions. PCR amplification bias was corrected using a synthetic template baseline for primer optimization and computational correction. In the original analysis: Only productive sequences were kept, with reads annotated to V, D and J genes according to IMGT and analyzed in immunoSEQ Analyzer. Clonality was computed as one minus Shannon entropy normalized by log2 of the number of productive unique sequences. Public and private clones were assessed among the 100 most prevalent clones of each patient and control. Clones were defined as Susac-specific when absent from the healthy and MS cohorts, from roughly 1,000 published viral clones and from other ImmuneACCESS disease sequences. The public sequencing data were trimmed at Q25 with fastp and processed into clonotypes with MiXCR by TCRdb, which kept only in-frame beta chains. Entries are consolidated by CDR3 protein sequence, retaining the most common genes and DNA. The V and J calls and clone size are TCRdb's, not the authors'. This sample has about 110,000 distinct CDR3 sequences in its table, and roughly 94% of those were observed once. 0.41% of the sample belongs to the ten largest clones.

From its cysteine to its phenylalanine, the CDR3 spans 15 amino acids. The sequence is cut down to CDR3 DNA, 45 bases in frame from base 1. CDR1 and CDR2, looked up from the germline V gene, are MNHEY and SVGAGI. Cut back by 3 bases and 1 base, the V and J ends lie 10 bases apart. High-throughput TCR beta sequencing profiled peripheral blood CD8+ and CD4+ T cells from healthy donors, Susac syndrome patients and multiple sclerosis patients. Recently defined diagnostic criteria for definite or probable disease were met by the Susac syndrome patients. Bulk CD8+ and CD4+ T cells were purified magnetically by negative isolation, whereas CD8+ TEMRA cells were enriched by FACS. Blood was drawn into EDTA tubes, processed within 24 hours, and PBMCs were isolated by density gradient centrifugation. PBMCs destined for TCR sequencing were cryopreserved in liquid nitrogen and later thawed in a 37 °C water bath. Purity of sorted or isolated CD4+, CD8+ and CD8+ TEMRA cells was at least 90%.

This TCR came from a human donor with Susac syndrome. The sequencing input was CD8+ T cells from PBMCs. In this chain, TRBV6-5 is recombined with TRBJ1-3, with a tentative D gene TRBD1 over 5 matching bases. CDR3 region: CASSYSRQSGNTIYF. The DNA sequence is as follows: TGTGCCAGCAGTTATTCGAGACAGTCTGGAAACACCATATATTTT.